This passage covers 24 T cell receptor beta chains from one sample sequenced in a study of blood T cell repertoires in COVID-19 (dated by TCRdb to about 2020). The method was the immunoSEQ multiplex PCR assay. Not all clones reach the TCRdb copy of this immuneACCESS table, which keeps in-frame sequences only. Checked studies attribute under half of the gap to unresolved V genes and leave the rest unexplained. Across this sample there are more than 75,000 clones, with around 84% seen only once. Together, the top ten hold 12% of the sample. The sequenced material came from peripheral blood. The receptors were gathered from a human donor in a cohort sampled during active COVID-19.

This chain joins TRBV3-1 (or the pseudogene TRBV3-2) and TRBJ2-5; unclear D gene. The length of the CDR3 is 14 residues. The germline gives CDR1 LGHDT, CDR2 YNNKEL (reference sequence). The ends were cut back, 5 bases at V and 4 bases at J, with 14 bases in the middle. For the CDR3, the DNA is TGTGCCAGCAGCGACAACACCAAAAGAGAGACCCAGTACTTC. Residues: CASSDNTKRETQYF.

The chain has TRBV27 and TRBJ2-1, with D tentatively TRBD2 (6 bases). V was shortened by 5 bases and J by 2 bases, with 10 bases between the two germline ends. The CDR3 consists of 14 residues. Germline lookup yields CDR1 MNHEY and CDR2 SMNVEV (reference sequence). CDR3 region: CASSLGLPYNEQFF. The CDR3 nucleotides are TGTGCCAGCAGTCTCGGACTACCCTACAATGAGCAGTTCTTC.

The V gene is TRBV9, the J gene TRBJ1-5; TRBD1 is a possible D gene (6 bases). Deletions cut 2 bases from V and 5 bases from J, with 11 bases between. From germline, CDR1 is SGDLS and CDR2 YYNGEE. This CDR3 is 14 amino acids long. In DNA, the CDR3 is TGTGCCAGCAGCGTTGGGGACACTTATCAGCCCCAGCATTTT. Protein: CASSVGDTYQPQHF.

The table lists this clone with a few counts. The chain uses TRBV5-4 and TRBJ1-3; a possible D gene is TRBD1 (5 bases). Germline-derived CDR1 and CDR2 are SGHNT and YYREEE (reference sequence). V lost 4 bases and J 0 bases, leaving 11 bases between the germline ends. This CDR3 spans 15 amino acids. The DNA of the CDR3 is TGTGCCAGCAGCCCGTCGGGGGACTCTGGAAACACCATATATTTT. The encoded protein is CASSPSGDSGNTIYF.

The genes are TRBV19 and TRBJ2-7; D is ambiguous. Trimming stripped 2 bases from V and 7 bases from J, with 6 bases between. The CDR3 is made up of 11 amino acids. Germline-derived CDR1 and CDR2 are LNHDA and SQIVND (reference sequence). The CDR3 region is CASSIFQEQYF. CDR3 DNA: TGTGCCAGTAGTATATTTCAAGAGCAGTACTTC.

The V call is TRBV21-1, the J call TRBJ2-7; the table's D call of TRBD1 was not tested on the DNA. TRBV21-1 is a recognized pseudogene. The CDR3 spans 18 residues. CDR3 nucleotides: TGTGCCAGCAGCTTAGACAGCCTTACGGGACAGGTTAATTACGAGCAGTACTTC. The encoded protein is CASSLDSLTGQVNYEQYF.

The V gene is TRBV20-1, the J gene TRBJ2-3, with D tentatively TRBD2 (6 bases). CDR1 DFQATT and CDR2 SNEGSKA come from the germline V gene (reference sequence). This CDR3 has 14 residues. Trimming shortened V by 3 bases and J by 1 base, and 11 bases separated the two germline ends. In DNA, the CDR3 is TGCAGTGCTAGTTCGGGGGACCGCACAGATACGCAGTATTTT. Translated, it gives CSASSGDRTDTQYF.

Here the CDR3 DNA reads TGTGCCAGCAGCTTAGGTAGCGGGGGGGGGTATACGCAGTATTTT. Residues: CASSLGSGGGYTQYF. The V and J genes are TRBV7-2 and TRBJ2-3; TRBD2 agrees at 11 bases. The CDR3 loop spans 15 amino acids. The J segment lost 7 bases and the V segment lost 1 base, leaving 4 bases of the junction unmatched. The germline V gene encodes CDR1 SGHTA and CDR2 FQGNSA.

In DNA form, the CDR3 reads TGTGCCAGCAGTGACAGACAGGTTAGCAATCAGCCCCAGCATTTT. Its protein product is CASSDRQVSNQPQHF. The chain uses TRBV2 and TRBJ1-5, with D possibly matching TRBD1 (6 bases). With 3 bases removed from V and 0 bases from J, the gap between germline ends came to 9 bases. CDR1 and CDR2 (germline): SNHLY, FYNNEI. This CDR3 region has 15 residues. The full variable domain, its missing parts supplied by reference TRBV2 and TRBJ1-5, is EPEVTQTPSHQVTQMGQEVILRCVPISNHLYFYWYRQILGQKVEFLVSFYNNEISEKSEIFDDQFSVERPDGSNFTLKIRSTKLEDSAMYFCASSDRQVSNQPQHFGDGTRLSIL.

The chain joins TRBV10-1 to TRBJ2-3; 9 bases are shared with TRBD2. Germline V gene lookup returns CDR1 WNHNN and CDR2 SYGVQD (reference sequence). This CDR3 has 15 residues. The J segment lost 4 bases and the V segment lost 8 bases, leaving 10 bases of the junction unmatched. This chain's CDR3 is CASLGCGRGSDTQYF. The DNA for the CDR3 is TGCGCCAGCCTCGGGTGCGGGAGGGGATCAGATACGCAGTATTTT.

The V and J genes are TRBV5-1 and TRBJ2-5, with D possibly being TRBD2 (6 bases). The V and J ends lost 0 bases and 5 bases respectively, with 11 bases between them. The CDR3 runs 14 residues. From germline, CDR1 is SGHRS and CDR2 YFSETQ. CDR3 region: CASSLAAGGETQYF. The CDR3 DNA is TGCGCCAGCAGCTTGGCGGCAGGAGGGGAGACCCAGTACTTC. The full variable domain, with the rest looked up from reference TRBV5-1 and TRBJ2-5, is KAGVTQTPRYLIKTRGQQVTLSCSPISGHRSVSWYQQTPGQGLQFLFEYFSETQRNKGNFPGRFSGRQFSNSRSEMNVSTLELGDSALYLCASSLAAGGETQYFGPGTRLLVL.

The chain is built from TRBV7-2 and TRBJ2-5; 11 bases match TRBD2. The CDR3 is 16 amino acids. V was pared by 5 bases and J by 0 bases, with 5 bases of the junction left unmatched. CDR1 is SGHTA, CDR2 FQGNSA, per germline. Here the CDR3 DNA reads TGTGCCAGCAGCGTTAGCGGGAGGGGGTACCAAGAGACCCAGTACTTC. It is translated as CASSVSGRGYQETQYF.

The CDR3 DNA sequence: TGTGCCAGCAGCTGGGGGACTGCGAAAGCAACTAATGAAAAACTGTTTTTT. Translated: CASSWGTAKATNEKLFF. The chain is built from TRBV7-9 and TRBJ1-4; weak D call: TRBD1 (5 bases). The germline V gene encodes CDR1 SEHNR and CDR2 FQNEAQ (reference sequence). The V end was cut by 4 bases, the J end by 0 bases, with 15 bases between. The length of the CDR3 is 17 residues. The full variable domain, with the rest looked up from reference TRBV7-9 and TRBJ1-4, is DTGVSQNPRHKITKRGQNVTFRCDPISEHNRLYWYRQTLGQGPEFLTYFQNEAQLEKSRLLSDRFSAERPKGSFSTLEIQRTEQGDSAMYLCASSWGTAKATNEKLFFGSGTQLSVL.

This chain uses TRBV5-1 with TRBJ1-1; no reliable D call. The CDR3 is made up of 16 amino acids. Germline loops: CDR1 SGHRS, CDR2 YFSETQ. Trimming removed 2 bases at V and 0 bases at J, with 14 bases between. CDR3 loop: CASSFVISAMNTEAFF. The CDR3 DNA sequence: TGCGCCAGCAGCTTCGTGATAAGCGCCATGAACACTGAAGCTTTCTTT.

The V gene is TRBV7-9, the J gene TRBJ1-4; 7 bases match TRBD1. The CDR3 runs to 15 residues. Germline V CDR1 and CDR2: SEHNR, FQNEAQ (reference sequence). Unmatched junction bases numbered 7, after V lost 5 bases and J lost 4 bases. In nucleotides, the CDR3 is TGTGCCAGCAGCACAACCGGGACAGATAATGAAAAACTGTTTTTT. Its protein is CASSTTGTDNEKLFF.

The CDR3 sequence is CASTKGLYNEQFF. The CDR3 coding sequence is TGTGCCAGCACCAAGGGACTGTACAATGAGCAGTTCTTC. The chain has TRBV6-5 and TRBJ2-1; tentative D call: TRBD2 (6 bases). The CDR3 totals 13 residues. V shed 7 bases and J shed 4 bases, with 11 bases lying between them. CDR1 and CDR2 (germline): MNHEY, SVGAGI.

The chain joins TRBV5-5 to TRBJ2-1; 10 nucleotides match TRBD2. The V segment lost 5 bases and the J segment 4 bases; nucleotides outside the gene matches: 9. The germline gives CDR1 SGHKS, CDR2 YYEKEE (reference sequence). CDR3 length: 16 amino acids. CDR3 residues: CASSTTGTSDYNEQFF. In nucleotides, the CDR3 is TGTGCCAGCAGTACAACCGGGACTAGCGATTACAATGAGCAGTTCTTC.

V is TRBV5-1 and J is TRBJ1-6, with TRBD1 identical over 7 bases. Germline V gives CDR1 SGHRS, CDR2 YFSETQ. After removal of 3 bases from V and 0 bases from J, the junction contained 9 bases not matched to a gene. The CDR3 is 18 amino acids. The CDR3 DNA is TGCGCCAGCAGCTGGAGCCCAACAGGGGACTCCTATAATTCACCCCTCCACTTT. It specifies CASSWSPTGDSYNSPLHF.

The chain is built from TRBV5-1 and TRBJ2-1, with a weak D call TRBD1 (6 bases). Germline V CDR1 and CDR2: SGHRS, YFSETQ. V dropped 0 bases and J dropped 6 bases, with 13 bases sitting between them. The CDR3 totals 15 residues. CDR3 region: CASSLARGGINEQFF. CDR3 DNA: TGCGCCAGCAGCTTGGCCAGGGGTGGAATCAATGAGCAGTTCTTC. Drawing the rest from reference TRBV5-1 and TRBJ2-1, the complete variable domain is KAGVTQTPRYLIKTRGQQVTLSCSPISGHRSVSWYQQTPGQGLQFLFEYFSETQRNKGNFPGRFSGRQFSNSRSEMNVSTLELGDSALYLCASSLARGGINEQFFGPGTRLTVL.

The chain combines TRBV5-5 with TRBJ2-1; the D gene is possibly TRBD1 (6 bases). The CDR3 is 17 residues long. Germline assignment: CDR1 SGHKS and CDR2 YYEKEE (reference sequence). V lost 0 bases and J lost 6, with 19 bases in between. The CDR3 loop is CASSLGYLGAKTNEQFF. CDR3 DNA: TGTGCCAGCAGCTTGGGGTACCTGGGGGCAAAAACCAATGAGCAGTTCTTC.

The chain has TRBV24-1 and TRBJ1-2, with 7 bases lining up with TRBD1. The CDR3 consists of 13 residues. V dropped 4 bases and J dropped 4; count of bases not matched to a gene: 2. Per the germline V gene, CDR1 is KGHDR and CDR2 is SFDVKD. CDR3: CATSEGQSYGYTF. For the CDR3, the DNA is TGTGCCACCAGTGAGGGACAGTCCTATGGCTACACCTTC.

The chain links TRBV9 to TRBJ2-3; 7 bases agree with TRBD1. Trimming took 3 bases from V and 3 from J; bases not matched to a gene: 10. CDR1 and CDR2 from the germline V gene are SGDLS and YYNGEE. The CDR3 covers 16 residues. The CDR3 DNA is TGTGCCAGCAGCGCACAGGGCAGGGGGTTAACAGATACGCAGTATTTT. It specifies CASSAQGRGLTDTQYF.

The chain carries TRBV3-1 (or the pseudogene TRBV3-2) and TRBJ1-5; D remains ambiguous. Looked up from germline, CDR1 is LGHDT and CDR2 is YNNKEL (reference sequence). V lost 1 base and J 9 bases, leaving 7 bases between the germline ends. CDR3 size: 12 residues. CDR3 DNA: TGTGCCAGCAGCCAAGCTGGCTCGCCCCAGCATTTT. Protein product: CASSQAGSPQHF.

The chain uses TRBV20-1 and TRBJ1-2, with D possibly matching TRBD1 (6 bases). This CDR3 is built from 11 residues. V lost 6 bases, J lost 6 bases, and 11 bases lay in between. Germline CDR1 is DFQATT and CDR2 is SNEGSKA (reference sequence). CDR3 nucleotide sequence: TGCAGTGCCAACAGGGTCGATGGCTACACCTTC. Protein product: CSANRVDGYTF.